This TCR beta chain was observed in a study of Ad26.COV2.S vaccination and SARS-CoV-2 variants. Study background: Donor joined the COV1001 Ad26.COV2.S trial arm. Ad26.COV2.S given intramuscularly, once or twice 56 days apart. Notes on the study in general: Placebo and vaccine recipients had non-spike TCR breadth that was similar.

Using immunoSEQ multiplex PCR, the repertoire was profiled, and TCRdb retains in-frame clones only, with some absent. The table lists approximately 360,000 clones, 83% of them singletons. This clone showed up just a few times. Its antigen is currently unknown. Treatment denoted: around 19 received Ad26.COV2.S at low or high dose, single or two shots; about 5 received placebo; per-sample allocation not given. Day 63 after the first vaccine or placebo injection was the time point for sampling. Recruitment in Boston yielded a donor of adult age, 18-55 years. The starting material was peripheral blood, obtained in a trial of Ad26.COV2.S vaccine versus placebo. The receptor comes from a person aged 18-60 years who received the Ad26.COV2.S COVID-19 vaccine or a placebo.

CDR3 in DNA: TGCAGCGTTGAAGTCTGGGCTCCCGGAGGAGATACGCAGTATTTT. Its protein product is CSVEVWAPGGDTQYF. This chain connects TRBV29-1 to TRBJ2-3; tentative D call: TRBD2 (5 bases). The V gene lost 1 base and the J gene lost 5 bases, with 16 bases spanning the gap. The V gene's germline CDR1 is SQVTM and CDR2 ANQGSEA. The CDR3 runs 15 residues.